A selection of T cell receptor beta chains follows, all from one sample in a study of identical twins. One entry per CDR3 protein, called by TCRdb with MiXCR from the 5' RACE reads. This table has roughly 260,000 distinct CDR3 sequences, over 12% appearing once. Sequencing was carried out using memory (CD45RO+) T cells sorted from blood. Receptors originate from a woman aged 18 to 35 in good health. Each CDR3 is given with its conserved first and last residue. The order of the fields is clone size, J gene, V gene, D gene, CDR3 DNA, CDR3 protein. D genes are given only for firm matches. Some rows have no size entry. The others give once, few or many, or a class for an expanded clone.

few | TRBJ2-2 | TRBV11-2 | NA | TGTGCCAGCAGCTTAGATCTAATCCTAGCCACAGACACCGGGGAGCTGTTTTTT | CASSLDLILATDTGELFF
NA | TRBJ1-5 | TRBV18 | NA | TGTGCCAGCTCACCACGGACCCAGCCCCAGCATTTT | CASSPRTQPQHF
few | TRBJ2-1 | TRBV6-5 | TRBD1 | TGTGCCAGCAGTTCACCGAACAGGGGGCGTAGCAATGAGCAGTTCTTC | CASSSPNRGRSNEQFF
few | TRBJ2-4 | TRBV20-1 | TRBD2 | TGCAGTGCCACGGGGGGAGTACGAGCCAAAAACATTCAGTACTTC | CSATGGVRAKNIQYF
NA | TRBJ2-3 | TRBV6-5 | NA | TGTGCCAGCAGGTGGACAGATACGCAGTATTTT | CASRWTDTQYF
few | TRBJ2-1 | TRBV4-3 | NA | TGCGCCAGCAGCCAAGATTTGACAGGAGGTACTAGCAATGAGCAGTTCTTC | CASSQDLTGGTSNEQFF
few | TRBJ1-4 | TRBV5-1 | TRBD1 | TGCGCCAGCGGCCTGACAGGGGGTACCGCAACTAATGAAAAACTGTTTTTT | CASGLTGGTATNEKLFF
once | TRBJ2-4 | TRBV5-6 | NA | TGTGCCAGCAGCCCCAGGGTCCGGTACATTCAGTACTTC | CASSPRVRYIQYF
few | TRBJ2-1 | TRBV9 | NA | TGTGCCAGCAGTTTATCGGGACAATTCTACAATGAGCAGTTCTTC | CASSLSGQFYNEQFF
many | TRBJ1-1 | TRBV5-1 | TRBD1 | TGCGCCAGCAGCTTGAGGTCAGGGGGGGATGCTGAAGCTTTCTTT | CASSLRSGGDAEAFF
many | TRBJ1-2 | TRBV5-6 | NA | TGTGCCAGCAGCCCCAGAGGGGGACACACCAGAGCTAACTATGGCTACACCTTC | CASSPRGGHTRANYGYTF
few | TRBJ2-3 | TRBV20-1 | NA | TGCAGTGCCGTCAGGGGTTACACAGATACGCAGTATTTT | CSAVRGYTDTQYF
few | TRBJ1-1 | TRBV12-3/TRBV12-4 | NA | TGTGCCAGCAGTTTAGCGGGGCAGAGGAACACTGAAGTTTTCTTT | CASSLAGQRNTEVFF
few | TRBJ2-7 | TRBV20-1 | TRBD2 | TGCAGTGCTAGTACTAGCGGGCCCTCCTACGAGCAGTACTTC | CSASTSGPSYEQYF
few | TRBJ1-2 | TRBV10-3 | NA | TGTGCCAGCAGGGATAACAGTAACTATGGCTACACCTTC | CASRDNSNYGYTF
few | TRBJ2-3 | TRBV12-3/TRBV12-4 | TRBD2 | TGTGCCAGCACCGAAAGACTAGCGGGGGCTCCAGATACGCAGTATTTT | CASTERLAGAPDTQYF
many | TRBJ2-7 | TRBV27 | NA | TGTGCCAGCAGTTTTAGTGGTCTCTACGAGCAGTACTTC | CASSFSGLYEQYF
NA | TRBJ2-7 | TRBV20-1 | TRBD2 | TGCAGTGCTGCGGGGGGGACCTACGAGCAGTACTTC | CSAAGGTYEQYF
few | TRBJ2-5 | TRBV12-3/TRBV12-4 | NA | TGTGCCAGCAGTTCGGTTAACACCCAGTACTTC | CASSSVNTQYF
many | TRBJ1-2 | TRBV6-5 | NA | TGTGCCAGCAGTTACACGAAAGCCGGGGGACCCAACTATGGCTACACCTTC | CASSYTKAGGPNYGYTF
NA | TRBJ2-5 | TRBV7-2 | NA | TGTGCCAGCAGTTCTACTCTGCTAGAGACCCAGTACTTC | CASSSTLLETQYF
NA | TRBJ1-5 | TRBV2 | NA | TGTGCCAGCAGTGAACGGCAATTGAATCAGCCCCAGCATTTT | CASSERQLNQPQHF
NA | TRBJ1-6 | TRBV10-3 | NA | TGTGCCAGCGGGGGATCTTATAATTCACCCCTCCACTTT | CASGGSYNSPLHF
NA | TRBJ2-7 | TRBV3-1 | NA | TGTGCCAGCAGCCAAGGCCCGGGCGAGCAGTACTTC | CASSQGPGEQYF
NA | TRBJ2-7 | TRBV27 | NA | TGTGCCAGCAGGTCAAGCGGCCAGCGGAGCGAGCAGTACTTC | CASRSSGQRSEQYF
NA | TRBJ2-7 | TRBV6-6 | NA | TGTGCCAGCAGTCCCTCGGGCGTACACTCCTACGAGCAGTACTTC | CASSPSGVHSYEQYF
few | TRBJ2-5 | TRBV20-1 | TRBD2 | TGCAGTGCCCGCCGGACTAGCCAAGAGACCCAGTACTTC | CSARRTSQETQYF
few | TRBJ2-7 | TRBV10-3 | TRBD2 | TGTGCCATCGGGACTAGCGGGGTCTACGAGCAGTACTTC | CAIGTSGVYEQYF
NA | TRBJ1-1 | TRBV7-9 | NA | TGTGCCAGCAGCTTAAGGGAAGCTTTCTTT | CASSLREAFF
NA | TRBJ1-6 | TRBV3-1 | NA | TGTGCCAGCAGCCAAAGCCCGACAGATTCACCCCTCCACTTT | CASSQSPTDSPLHF
NA | TRBJ2-1 | TRBV5-1 | TRBD2 | TGCGCCAGCAGACTACTAGCGGAAACCTACAATGAGCAGTTCTTC | CASRLLAETYNEQFF
many | TRBJ2-5 | TRBV10-3 | NA | TGTGCCATCTCGTCTGCCGGGGTGGAGACCCAGTACTTC | CAISSAGVETQYF
few | TRBJ2-1 | TRBV12-5 | NA | TGTGCTAGTGGTTTGGTTTCAGTATACAATGAGCAGTTCTTC | CASGLVSVYNEQFF
NA | TRBJ1-3 | TRBV20-1 | TRBD1 | TGCAGTGCTAGGGGACAGGGAGGAAACACCATATATTTT | CSARGQGGNTIYF
NA | TRBJ2-3 | TRBV12-3/TRBV12-4 | TRBD2 | TGTGCCAGCAGTTTCGCTAGCGGGCGTGGAGGTACGCAGTATTTT | CASSFASGRGGTQYF
few | TRBJ2-1 | TRBV18 | TRBD1 | TGTGCCAGCTCGAGGACAGGGGCCTACAATGAGCAGTTCTTC | CASSRTGAYNEQFF
many | TRBJ2-7 | TRBV6-2/TRBV6-3 | NA | TGTGCCAGCAGTTACTCGACAGCCTATAAGGAGTACTTC | CASSYSTAYKEYF
many | TRBJ2-7 | TRBV5-1 | TRBD2 | TGCGCCAGCAGACCTTTGACGGGAGGGTACGAGCAGTACTTC | CASRPLTGGYEQYF
few | TRBJ1-3 | TRBV20-1 | NA | TGCAGTGCTAGAGATCCACGACACATCTCTGGAAACACCATATATTTT | CSARDPRHISGNTIYF
NA | TRBJ1-4 | TRBV7-9 | NA | TGTGCCAGCACCAGATGGAGGGGTCGCGGTGAAAAACTGTTTTTT | CASTRWRGRGEKLFF